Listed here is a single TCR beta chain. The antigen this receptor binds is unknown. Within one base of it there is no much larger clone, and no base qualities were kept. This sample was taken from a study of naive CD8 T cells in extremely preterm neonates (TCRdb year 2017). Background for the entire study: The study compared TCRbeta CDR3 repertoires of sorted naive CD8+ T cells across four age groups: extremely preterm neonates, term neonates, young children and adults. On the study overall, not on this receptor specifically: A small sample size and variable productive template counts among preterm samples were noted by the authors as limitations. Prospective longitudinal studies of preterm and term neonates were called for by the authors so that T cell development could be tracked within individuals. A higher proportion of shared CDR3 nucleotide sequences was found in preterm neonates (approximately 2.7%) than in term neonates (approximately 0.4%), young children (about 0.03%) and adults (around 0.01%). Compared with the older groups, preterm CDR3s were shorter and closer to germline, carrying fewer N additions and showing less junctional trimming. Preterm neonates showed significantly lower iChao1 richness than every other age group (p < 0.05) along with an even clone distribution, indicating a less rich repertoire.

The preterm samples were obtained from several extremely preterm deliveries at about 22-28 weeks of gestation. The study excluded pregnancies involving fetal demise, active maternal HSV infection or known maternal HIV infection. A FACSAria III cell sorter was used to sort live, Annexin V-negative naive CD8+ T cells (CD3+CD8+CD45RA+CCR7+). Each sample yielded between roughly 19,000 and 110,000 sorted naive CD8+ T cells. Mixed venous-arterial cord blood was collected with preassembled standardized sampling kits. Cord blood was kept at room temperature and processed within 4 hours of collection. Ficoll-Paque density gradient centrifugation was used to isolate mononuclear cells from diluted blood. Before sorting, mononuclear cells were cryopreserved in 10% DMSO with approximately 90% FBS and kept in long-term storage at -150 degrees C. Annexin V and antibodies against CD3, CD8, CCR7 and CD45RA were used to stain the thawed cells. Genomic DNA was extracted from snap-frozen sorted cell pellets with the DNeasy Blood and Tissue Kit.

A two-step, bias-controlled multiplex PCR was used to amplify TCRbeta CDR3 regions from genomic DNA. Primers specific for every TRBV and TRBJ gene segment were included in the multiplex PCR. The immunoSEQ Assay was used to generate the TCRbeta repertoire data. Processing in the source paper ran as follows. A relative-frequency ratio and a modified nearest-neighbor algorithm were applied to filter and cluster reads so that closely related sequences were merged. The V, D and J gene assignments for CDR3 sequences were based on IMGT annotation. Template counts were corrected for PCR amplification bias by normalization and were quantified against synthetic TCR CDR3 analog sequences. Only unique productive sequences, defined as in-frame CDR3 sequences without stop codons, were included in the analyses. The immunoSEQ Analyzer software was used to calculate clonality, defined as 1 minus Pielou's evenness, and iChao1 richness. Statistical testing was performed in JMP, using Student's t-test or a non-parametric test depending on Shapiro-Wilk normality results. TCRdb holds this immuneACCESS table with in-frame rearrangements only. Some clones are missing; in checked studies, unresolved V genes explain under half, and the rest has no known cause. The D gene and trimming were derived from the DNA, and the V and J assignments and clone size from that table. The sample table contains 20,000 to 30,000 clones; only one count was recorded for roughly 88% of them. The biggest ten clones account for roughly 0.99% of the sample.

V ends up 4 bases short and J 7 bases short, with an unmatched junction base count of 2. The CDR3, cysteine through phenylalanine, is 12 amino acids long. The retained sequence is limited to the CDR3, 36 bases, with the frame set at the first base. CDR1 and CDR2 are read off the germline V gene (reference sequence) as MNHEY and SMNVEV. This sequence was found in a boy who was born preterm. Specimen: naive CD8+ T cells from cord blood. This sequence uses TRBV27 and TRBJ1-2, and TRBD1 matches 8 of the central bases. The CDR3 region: CASSSGGAGYTF. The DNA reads TGTGCCAGCAGTTCAGGGGGCGCTGGCTACACCTTC.